This T cell receptor (beta chain) was observed in a study of response to subunit inactivated influenza vaccine. TCRdb processed the RT-PCR reads anew with MiXCR; each CDR3 protein has one entry. The sample has hundreds of thousands of distinct CDR3 sequences, around 11% seen once. Germline V gives CDR1 MNHEY, CDR2 SVGEGT. The germline V and J ends were trimmed by 5 bases and 0 bases, with 20 bases remaining between them. The CDR3 is made up of 18 amino acids. These data also formed part of another study, on T cells expressing NK-cell markers. That source notes: TCR beta libraries carry UMIs added by 5'RACE template switching.

This receptor was identified in a man aged 45-60 years who received an inactivated influenza vaccine. The sample in question was PBMCs from blood, obtained on the day of vaccination. The rearrangement uses TRBV6-2 or TRBV6-3 and TRBJ1-5, with TRBD1 as a possible D gene (5 bases). The CDR3 spells CASSRAQGDLYSNQPQHF. In nucleotides, the CDR3 is TGTGCCAGCAGTAGGGCGCAGGGCGACCTTTATAGCAATCAGCCCCAGCATTTT.